The sequence of this T cell receptor (beta chain) was determined in a study of blood T cell repertoires in COVID-19. At the level of the study: Collection of acute and convalescent COVID-19 samples took place in the United States, Italy and Spain. The analysed material was cDNA or gDNA that came from T cells, B-cell-depleted T cells, or PBMCs.

Method: immunoSEQ multiplex PCR; TCRdb's copy keeps in-frame clones and lacks some. The sample lists some 28,000 clones, roughly nine tenths occurring once. Trimming removed 4 bases from V and 4 bases from J; junction bases left unmatched: 3. CDR1 and CDR2 (germline): KGHSH, LQKENI. The CDR3 runs to 16 residues. Sequenced input: peripheral blood. J is TRBJ2-1 and V is TRBV18; TRBD2 matches 14 bases. The TCR comes from a human donor in a cohort sampled during active COVID-19. Written as DNA, the CDR3 is TGTGCCAGCTCACTCGGGACTAGCGGGGGATACAATGAGCAGTTCTTC. Encoded protein: CASSLGTSGGYNEQFF.